One TCR beta chain is described in this entry. Antigen: not known. Time point denoted: week 35, safety follow-up. The content of each vaccine dose was 300 ug of mutant IDH1 20-mer peptide, and topical imiquimod accompanied it. Germline V CDR1 and CDR2: WSHSY, SAAADI. The CDR3 extends over 17 amino acids. V dropped 7 bases and J dropped 3 bases, with 21 bases sitting between them. This record belongs to a study of a mutant IDH1 vaccine in newly diagnosed glioma. At the level of the study: Visit V12 was at week 35; visit V13 was at week 47.

Method: immunoSEQ multiplex PCR; TCRdb's copy keeps in-frame clones and lacks some. Of tens of thousands of clones in the sample, almost 85% are singletons; the top ten hold 12%. This clonotype originated in a man younger than 35 with glioma. The input for sequencing was PBMCs, taken from a glioma patient whose treatment included an IDH1 peptide vaccine. The gene calls are TRBV10-2 and TRBJ2-2, with D maybe TRBD1 (8 bases). CDR3 amino acids: CASIKSGAGGYTGELFF. CDR3 in DNA: TGCGCCAGCATCAAGAGCGGGGCAGGGGGCTACACCGGGGAGCTGTTTTTT.